These 9 T cell receptor beta chains originate from one sample sequenced in a study of control samples from healthy donors and cancer patients. Produced via immunoSEQ multiplex PCR; TCRdb's table is partial and in-frame only. The data hold about 120,000 clones, with approximately 87% observed a single time. Sequenced sample: blood. The receptors stem from a man under 40 in good health.

J is TRBJ2-1 and V is TRBV3-1 (or the pseudogene TRBV3-2); D uncertain. The V and J ends lost 0 bases and 0 bases respectively, with 6 bases between them. This CDR3 is 15 amino acids long. The germline V gene encodes CDR1 LGHDT and CDR2 YNNKEL (reference sequence). The CDR3 DNA sequence: TGTGCCAGCAGCCAAGATTATGACTCCTACAATGAGCAGTTCTTC. This gives the protein CASSQDYDSYNEQFF.

The J gene is TRBJ2-7, the V gene TRBV11-3, with D possibly being TRBD1 (6 bases). The germline gives CDR1 SGHNT, CDR2 YENEEA. V was cut by 2 bases and J by 2 bases, with 10 bases left in between. The CDR3 totals 14 residues. CDR3 amino acids: CASSLMGATYEQYF. CDR3 nucleotides: TGTGCCAGCAGCTTAATGGGGGCTACCTACGAGCAGTACTTC.

J is TRBJ2-6 and V is TRBV18; D uncertain. The CDR3 runs to 17 residues. Germline CDR1 reads KGHSH; CDR2 reads LQKENI. Trimming cost V 0 bases and J 2 bases, with 11 bases left between them. The CDR3 nucleotides read TGTGCCAGCTCACCACCAAGTATCCGGGCTGGGGCCAACGTCCTGACTTTC. Translation gives CASSPPSIRAGANVLTF. The full variable domain, rest sourced from reference TRBV18 and TRBJ2-6, is NAGVMQNPRHLVRRRGQEARLRCSPMKGHSHVYWYRQLPEEGLKFMVYLQKENIIDESGMPKERFSAEFPKEGPSILRIQQVVRGDSAAYFCASSPPSIRAGANVLTFGAGSRLTVL.

V is TRBV7-8 and J is TRBJ1-4; 10 nucleotides agree with TRBD1. Germline-derived CDR1 and CDR2 are SGHVS and FQNEAQ. The CDR3 has 14 residues. Trimming took 4 bases from V and 7 from J; bases not matched to a gene: 3. The CDR3 DNA follows: TGTGCCAGCAGCTCTGACAGGGGGCGTGAAAAACTGTTTTTT. Encoded protein: CASSSDRGREKLFF.

The chain is built from TRBV24-1 and TRBJ2-1, with a weak D call TRBD1 (5 bases). CDR1 and CDR2 from the germline V gene are KGHDR and SFDVKD. There are 16 residues in the CDR3. Trimming cost V 0 bases and J 4 bases, with 12 bases left between them. Written as DNA, the CDR3 is TGTGCCACCAGTGATTTGGGGCAGGGAATGTACAATGAGCAGTTCTTC. It is translated as CATSDLGQGMYNEQFF.

The chain uses TRBV14 and TRBJ2-7; 7 nucleotides align to TRBD1. The CDR3 length is 16 residues. The germline CDR1 and CDR2 sequences are SGHDN and FVKESK. Unmatched junction bases numbered 8, after V lost 1 base and J lost 2 bases. This chain's CDR3 is CASSQGTGTDPYEQYV. In DNA, the CDR3 is TGTGCCAGCAGCCAAGGGACAGGAACGGATCCCTACGAGCAGTACGTC.

This chain uses TRBV24-1 with TRBJ2-5; weak D call: TRBD1 (6 bases). V was cut by 4 bases and J by 3 bases, with 11 bases left in between. CDR1 KGHDR and CDR2 SFDVKD come from the germline V gene. CDR3 length equals 14 residues. The CDR3 DNA is TGTGCCACCAGTGAGCCGGGACATGAAGAGACCCAGTACTTC. It yields the protein CATSEPGHEETQYF.

This clone was seen a few times. This chain uses TRBV2 with TRBJ1-1; 9 bases match TRBD1. After removal of 6 bases from V and 8 bases from J, the junction contained 10 bases not matched to a gene. The CDR3 is 14 residues long. CDR1 and CDR2 (germline): SNHLY, FYNNEI. This CDR3 reads CASRADRGRSEAFF. DNA of the CDR3: TGTGCCAGCAGGGCAGACAGGGGGAGATCCGAAGCTTTCTTT.

The gene calls are TRBV12-3 or TRBV12-4 and TRBJ2-7, with a weak D call TRBD2 (5 bases). The CDR3 spans 13 residues. V shed 3 bases and J shed 4 bases, with 10 bases lying between them. The CDR3 DNA sequence: TGTGCCAGCAGTTTGGAGACTAATTACGAGCAGTACGTC. Protein: CASSLETNYEQYV.